This T cell receptor beta chain was sequenced in a study of cytomegalovirus exposure and HLA in healthy donors. The study, taken as a whole, reports: Around 160 TCR beta chains were listed as cytomegalovirus-associated. Association of under 20,000 TCR beta sequences with HLA alleles was found at 0.05 false discovery rate in a later analysis. Some segments of the V type, notably TRBV6-2 and TRBV6-3, were excluded as indistinguishable. Rare sequences made up most TCRs, while some public TCRs were found in many donors.

CDR1 is LNHDA and CDR2 is SQIVND in the germline V gene (reference sequence). CDR3 length: 10 residues. The ends were cut back, 9 bases at V and 6 bases at J, with 8 bases in the middle. PCR amplification relied on 60 Vbeta primers (plus 13 Jbeta primers). Measured with immunoSEQ multiplex PCR; TCRdb has only the in-frame clones, and not every one. The sample consists of over 100,000 clones, about 76% of them appearing once. This clone turned up a few times. The target antigen is unknown. The genes are TRBV19 and TRBJ1-1; D remains ambiguous. Sequencing was carried out using PBMCs. The receptor was isolated from a young woman in good health and CMV-seronegative. The CDR3 here is CASSGPEAFF. CDR3 nucleotides: TGTGCCAGCTCTGGGCCTGAAGCTTTCTTT.